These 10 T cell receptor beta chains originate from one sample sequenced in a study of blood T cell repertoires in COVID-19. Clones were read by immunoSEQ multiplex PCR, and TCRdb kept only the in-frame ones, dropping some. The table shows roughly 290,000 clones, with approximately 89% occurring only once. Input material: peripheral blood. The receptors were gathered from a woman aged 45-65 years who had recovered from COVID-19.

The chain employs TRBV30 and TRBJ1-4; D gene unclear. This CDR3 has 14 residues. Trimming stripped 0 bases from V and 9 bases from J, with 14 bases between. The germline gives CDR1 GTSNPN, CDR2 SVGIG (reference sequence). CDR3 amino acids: CAWSVPGIMKKLFF. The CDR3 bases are TGTGCCTGGAGTGTACCGGGGATTATGAAAAAACTGTTTTTT.

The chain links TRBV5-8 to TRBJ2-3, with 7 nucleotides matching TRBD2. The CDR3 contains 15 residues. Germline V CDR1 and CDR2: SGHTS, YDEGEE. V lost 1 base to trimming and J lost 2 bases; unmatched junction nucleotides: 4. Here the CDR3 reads CASSLWLADTDTQYF. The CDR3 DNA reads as TGTGCCAGCAGCTTGTGGCTAGCGGACACAGATACGCAGTATTTT.

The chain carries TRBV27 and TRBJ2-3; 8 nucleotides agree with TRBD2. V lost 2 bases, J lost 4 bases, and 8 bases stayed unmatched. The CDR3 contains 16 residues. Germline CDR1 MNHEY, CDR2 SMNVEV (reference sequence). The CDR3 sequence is CASSLRLRGAPDTQYF. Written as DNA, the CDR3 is TGTGCCAGCAGTTTAAGGTTGCGGGGGGCCCCAGATACGCAGTATTTT.

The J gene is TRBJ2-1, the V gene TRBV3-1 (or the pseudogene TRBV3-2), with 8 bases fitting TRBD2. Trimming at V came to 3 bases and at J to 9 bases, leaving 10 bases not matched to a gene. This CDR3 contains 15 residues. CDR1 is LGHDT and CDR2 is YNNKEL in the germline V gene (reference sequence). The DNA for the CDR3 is TGTGCCAGCAGCCACTCGGGACTAGGGCGCACTGAGCAGTTCTTC. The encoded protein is CASSHSGLGRTEQFF.

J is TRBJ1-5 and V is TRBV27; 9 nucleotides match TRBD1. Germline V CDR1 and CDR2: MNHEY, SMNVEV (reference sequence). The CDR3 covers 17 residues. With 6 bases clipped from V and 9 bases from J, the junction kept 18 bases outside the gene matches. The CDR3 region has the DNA TGTGCCAGCAGCTTACTTGGGGACAGGGACGGTGGGGCGCCCCAGCATTTT. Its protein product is CASSLLGDRDGGAPQHF.

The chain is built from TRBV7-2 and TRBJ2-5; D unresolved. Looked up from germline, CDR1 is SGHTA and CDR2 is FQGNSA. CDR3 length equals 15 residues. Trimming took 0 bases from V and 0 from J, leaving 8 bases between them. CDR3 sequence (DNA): TGTGCCAGCAGCTTAGCGCTAGGCTACCAAGAGACCCAGTACTTC. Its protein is CASSLALGYQETQYF.

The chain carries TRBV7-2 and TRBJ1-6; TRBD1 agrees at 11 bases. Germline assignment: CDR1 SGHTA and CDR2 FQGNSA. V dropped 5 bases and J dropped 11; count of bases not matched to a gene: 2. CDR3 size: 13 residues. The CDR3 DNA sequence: TGTGCCAGCAGCGGACAGGGGGCTCCACCCCTCCACTTT. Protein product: CASSGQGAPPLHF.

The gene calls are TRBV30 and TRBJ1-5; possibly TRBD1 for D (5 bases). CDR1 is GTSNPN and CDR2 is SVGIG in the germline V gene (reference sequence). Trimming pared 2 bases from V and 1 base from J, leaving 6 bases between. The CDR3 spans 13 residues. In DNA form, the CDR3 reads TGTGCCTGGAGTACAGGAAGCAATCAGCCCCAGCATTTT. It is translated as CAWSTGSNQPQHF.

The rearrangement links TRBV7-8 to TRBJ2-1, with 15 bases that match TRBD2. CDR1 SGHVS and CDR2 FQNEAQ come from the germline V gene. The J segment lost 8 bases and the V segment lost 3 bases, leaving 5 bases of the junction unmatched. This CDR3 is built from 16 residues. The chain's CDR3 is CASSFGTSGRSDEQFF. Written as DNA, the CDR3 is TGTGCCAGCAGCTTCGGGACTAGCGGGAGGTCAGATGAGCAGTTCTTC.

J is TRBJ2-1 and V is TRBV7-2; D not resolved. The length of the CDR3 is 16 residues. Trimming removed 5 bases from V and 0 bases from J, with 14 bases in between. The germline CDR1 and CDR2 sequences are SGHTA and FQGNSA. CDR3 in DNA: TGTGCCAGCAGCCTCTCTGGGCCGAGCTCCTACAATGAGCAGTTCTTC. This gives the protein CASSLSGPSSYNEQFF.